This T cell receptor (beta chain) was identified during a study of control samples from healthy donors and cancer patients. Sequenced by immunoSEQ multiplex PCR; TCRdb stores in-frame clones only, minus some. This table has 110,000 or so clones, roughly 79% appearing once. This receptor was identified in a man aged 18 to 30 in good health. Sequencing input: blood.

The chain's CDR3 is CASSQSTGNTIYF. The CDR3 region has the DNA TGTGCCAGCAGCCAATCAACTGGAAACACCATATATTTT. V and J are TRBV3-1 (or the pseudogene TRBV3-2) and TRBJ1-3, with no clear D. V was clipped by 2 bases and J by 2 bases, with 4 bases between them. The germline CDR1 and CDR2 sequences are LGHDT and YNNKEL (reference sequence). This CDR3 is 13 amino acids long.